The 14 T cell receptor beta chains given below trace back to one sample, sequenced in a study of long-term antiretroviral therapy in people with HIV. It was version v3.0 of the immunoSEQ assay that was run at survey level. Profiled with immunoSEQ multiplex PCR; TCRdb holds only in-frame clones, not every one. Here the sample spans tens of thousands of clones, around 87% being singletons. Sequenced here: unsorted PBMCs, sampled approximately 2.5 years after starting antiretroviral therapy. The receptor set was obtained from a woman in her fifties or sixties with HIV.

The chain has TRBV7-3 and TRBJ2-1; 9 positions agree with TRBD2. The junction had 2 bases not matched to a gene; V was cut back by 4 bases and J by 4 bases. The CDR3 runs to 14 residues. In germline, CDR1 is SGHTA, CDR2 FQGTGA. The CDR3 bases are TGTGCCAGCAGCTCGGGACTAGCTTACAATGAGCAGTTCTTC. This encodes CASSSGLAYNEQFF.

The chain uses TRBV15 and TRBJ1-5, with TRBD1 identical over 9 bases. There are 18 residues in the CDR3. Germline V gene data show CDR1 as LNHNV and CDR2 as YYDKDF (reference sequence). V lost 7 bases and J lost 6; bases outside the gene matches: 19. In DNA form, the CDR3 reads TGTGCCACCAAGACCGGGACAGGGCGGATCCCAGTCGGTCAGCCCCAGCATTTT. Amino acid sequence: CATKTGTGRIPVGQPQHF.

The CDR3, as DNA: TGTGCCAGCAGCTTAAGGAAGACCCAGTACTTC. Amino acid sequence: CASSLRKTQYF. V usage is TRBV7-6 and J usage is TRBJ2-5, with D hard to call. Germline CDR1 is SGHVS and CDR2 is FNYEAQ. With 2 bases removed from V and 6 bases from J, the gap between germline ends came to 4 bases. The CDR3 consists of 11 residues. Variable domain in full (rest from reference TRBV7-6 and TRBJ2-5): GAGVSQSPRYKVTKRGQDVALRCDPISGHVSLYWYRQALGQGPEFLTYFNYEAQQDKSGLPNDRFSAERPEGSISTLTIQRTEQRDSAMYRCASSLRKTQYFGPGTRLLVL.

The chain has TRBV9 and TRBJ1-1, with D perhaps TRBD1 (5 bases). The CDR3 totals 15 residues. Deletions cut 3 bases from V and 1 base from J, with 13 bases between. Per germline, CDR1 SGDLS and CDR2 YYNGEE. The CDR3 loop is CASSALHGGNTEAFF. CDR3 coding DNA: TGTGCCAGCAGCGCATTGCATGGGGGGAACACTGAAGCTTTCTTT.

This clone showed up just once. V is TRBV19 and J is TRBJ2-4, with D possibly called TRBD1 or TRBD2 (5 bases each). The V gene lost 7 bases and the J gene lost 0 bases, with 13 bases spanning the gap. This CDR3 spans 15 amino acids. Germline V CDR1 and CDR2: LNHDA, SQIVND (reference sequence). CDR3 sequence reads: CASTPRGLAKNIQYF. The CDR3 bases are TGTGCCAGTACCCCTCGGGGCCTAGCCAAAAACATTCAGTACTTC.

The J gene is TRBJ2-2, the V gene TRBV5-1, with D perhaps matching TRBD2 (6 bases). V was cut by 3 bases and J by 5 bases, with 17 bases left in between. Looked up from germline, CDR1 is SGHRS and CDR2 is YFSETQ. The CDR3 sequence is 16 residues long. CDR3 region: CASSSSVWRETGELFF. In DNA form, the CDR3 reads TGCGCCAGCAGCTCTAGCGTCTGGCGCGAGACCGGGGAGCTGTTTTTT.

The chain employs TRBV9 and TRBJ1-1; TRBD1 matches 9 bases. CDR3 size: 17 residues. CDR1 SGDLS and CDR2 YYNGEE come from the germline V gene. The ends lost 0 bases at V and 2 bases at J; junction bases unmatched: 8. Here the CDR3 DNA reads TGTGCCAGCAGCGTAGCCAGGGACAGGGAAAGAAACACTGAAGCTTTCTTT. Its translation: CASSVARDRERNTEAFF.

The chain has TRBV5-1 and TRBJ2-7, with unresolved D. This CDR3 contains 14 residues. CDR1 and CDR2 from the germline V gene are SGHRS and YFSETQ. V dropped 4 bases and J dropped 0 bases, with 11 bases sitting between them. CDR3 coding DNA: TGCGCCAGCAGCCAACCGGAGACCTCCTACGAGCAGTACTTC. Amino acids: CASSQPETSYEQYF.

The chain employs TRBV2 and TRBJ2-1, with D unclear. CDR3 size: 13 residues. V lost 6 bases and J lost 10, with 16 bases in between. CDR1 and CDR2 (germline): SNHLY, FYNNEI. The DNA for the CDR3 is TGTGCCAGCAGCGCACTACACCTTAGGGAGCAGTTCTTC. As protein: CASSALHLREQFF.

This CDR3 reads CASSQGGAPYGYTF. In nucleotides, the CDR3 is TGTGCCAGCAGCCAGGGAGGAGCCCCCTATGGCTACACCTTC. This rearrangement joins TRBV14 to TRBJ1-2, with D unresolved. V lost 3 bases, J lost 4 bases, and 12 bases lay in between. The CDR3 consists of 14 residues. CDR1 and CDR2 (germline): SGHDN, FVKESK.

The genes are TRBV4-1 and TRBJ1-4, with D possibly being TRBD1 (5 bases). V gave up 3 bases and J gave up 3 bases, with 11 bases separating them. Germline values: CDR1 MGHRA, CDR2 YSYEKL. The CDR3 is made up of 15 amino acids. The CDR3 nucleotides are TGCGCCAGCAGCCATGAAGGGGCACCTAATGAAAAACTGTTTTTT. This translates into CASSHEGAPNEKLFF.

The genes are TRBV4-3 and TRBJ2-7; 14 bases are a match to TRBD2. The CDR3 totals 14 residues. The germline V gene encodes CDR1 LGHNA and CDR2 YSLEER. The V and J ends lost 5 bases and 6 bases, in that order; junction bases with no gene match: 3. The CDR3 sequence is CASSLTSGRAEQYF. CDR3 bases: TGCGCCAGCAGCTTGACTAGCGGGAGGGCCGAGCAGTACTTC.

The CDR3 loop reads CASGSSGNTIYF. CDR3 in DNA: TGTGCCAGCGGGTCGAGTGGAAACACCATATATTTT. The chain combines TRBV5-6 with TRBJ1-3; D gene ambiguous. The germline gives CDR1 SGHDT, CDR2 YYEEEE. The CDR3 has 12 residues. V was cut by 7 bases and J by 3 bases, with 8 bases left in between.

This clone was detected only once. The V call is TRBV19, the J call TRBJ2-3, with 10 bases matching TRBD1. V trimming: 4 bases; J trimming: 4 bases; junction bases outside the gene matches: 2. The CDR3 loop spans 14 amino acids. Looked up from germline, CDR1 is LNHDA and CDR2 is SQIVND (reference sequence). The CDR3 sequence is CASSTGQGADTQYF. The CDR3 nucleotides read TGTGCCAGTAGTACCGGACAGGGGGCAGATACGCAGTATTTT. The variable domain in full, completed from reference TRBV19 and TRBJ2-3, reads DGGITQSPKYLFRKEGQNVTLSCEQNLNHDAMYWYRQDPGQGLRLIYYSQIVNDFQKGDIAEGYSVSREKKESFPLTVTSAQKNPTAFYLCASSTGQGADTQYFGPGTRLTVL.